This is a list of T cell receptor beta chains from one sample in a study of cytomegalovirus exposure and HLA in healthy donors. Generated by immunoSEQ multiplex PCR, the TCRdb table keeps only in-frame clones and is missing some. The data hold 100,000 to 150,000 clones, with approximately 83% observed a single time. The source material was PBMCs. The receptor source for this set is a woman between 40 and 50 years old in good health and CMV-seropositive. CDR3s include the opening cysteine and the closing phenylalanine or tryptophan. Each record gives: CDR3 protein, CDR3 DNA, D gene, clone size, V gene, J gene. D genes are given only for firm matches. Clone size appears in some rows only: once, few, many, or a class for an expanded clone.

cdr3_aa: CASSSPGYNEQFF
cdr3_nt: TGTGCCAGCAGCTCTCCGGGCTACAATGAGCAGTTCTTC
d_call: .
clone_size: few
v_call: TRBV7-9
j_call: TRBJ2-1

cdr3_aa: CASSQVILLTITDTQYF
cdr3_nt: TGCGCCAGCAGCCAAGTCATACTACTTACGATCACAGATACGCAGTATTTT
d_call: .
clone_size: few
v_call: TRBV4-3
j_call: TRBJ2-3

cdr3_aa: CSVEASGNPDTQYF
cdr3_nt: TGCAGCGTTGAAGCTAGCGGGAATCCAGATACGCAGTATTTT
d_call: TRBD2
clone_size: .
v_call: TRBV29-1
j_call: TRBJ2-3

cdr3_aa: CASSLAGTSFTGELFF
cdr3_nt: TGCGCCAGCAGCTTGGCCGGGACTAGCTTCACCGGGGAGCTGTTTTTT
d_call: TRBD2
clone_size: few
v_call: TRBV5-1
j_call: TRBJ2-2

cdr3_aa: CASSSTGYGYTF
cdr3_nt: TGTGCCAGCAGCTCCACAGGGTATGGCTACACCTTC
d_call: .
clone_size: once
v_call: TRBV9
j_call: TRBJ1-2

cdr3_aa: CASRIAGASGDTRQYF
cdr3_nt: TGTGCCAGCAGGATTGCCGGAGCTAGCGGAGATACCCGGCAGTATTTT
d_call: TRBD2
clone_size: few
v_call: TRBV2
j_call: TRBJ2-3

cdr3_aa: CARSTSGRSTDTQYF
cdr3_nt: TGTGCTAGATCTACAAGCGGGAGGAGCACAGATACGCAGTATTTT
d_call: TRBD2
clone_size: .
v_call: TRBV12-5
j_call: TRBJ2-3

cdr3_aa: CASSYGPAPGGDTQYF
cdr3_nt: TGTGCCAGCAGTTACGGGCCAGCGCCCGGGGGAGATACGCAGTATTTT
d_call: .
clone_size: .
v_call: TRBV6-5
j_call: TRBJ2-3

cdr3_aa: CASSTTGGGSTEAFF
cdr3_nt: TGTGCCAGCAGCACGACAGGGGGCGGGAGCACTGAAGCTTTCTTT
d_call: TRBD1
clone_size: .
v_call: TRBV5-5
j_call: TRBJ1-1

cdr3_aa: CASSLWASGSYEQYF
cdr3_nt: TGTGCCAGCAGTTTGTGGGCTAGCGGGTCCTACGAGCAGTACTTC
d_call: TRBD2
clone_size: .
v_call: TRBV27
j_call: TRBJ2-7

cdr3_aa: CASRGSRPTDTQYF
cdr3_nt: TGCGCCAGCCGCGGGTCACGACCTACAGATACGCAGTATTTT
d_call: .
clone_size: .
v_call: TRBV5-1
j_call: TRBJ2-3

cdr3_aa: CASSYATGMNTEAFF
cdr3_nt: TGTGCCAGCAGTTACGCGACAGGCATGAACACTGAAGCTTTCTTT
d_call: .
clone_size: .
v_call: TRBV6-5
j_call: TRBJ1-1

cdr3_aa: CASSRGTSGGLSSYEQYF
cdr3_nt: TGTGCCAGTAGTAGAGGGACTAGCGGGGGATTAAGCTCCTACGAGCAGTACTTC
d_call: TRBD2
clone_size: .
v_call: TRBV19
j_call: TRBJ2-7

cdr3_aa: CARSLEIQPGQGAPGANVLTF
cdr3_nt: TGTGCCAGAAGCCTCGAAATCCAACCGGGACAGGGGGCCCCTGGGGCCAACGTCCTGACTTTC
d_call: TRBD1
clone_size: .
v_call: TRBV5-3
j_call: TRBJ2-6

cdr3_aa: CAISPGQGPSRNTEAFF
cdr3_nt: TGTGCCATCAGTCCGGGACAGGGGCCATCTCGGAACACTGAAGCTTTCTTT
d_call: TRBD1
clone_size: .
v_call: TRBV10-3
j_call: TRBJ1-1

cdr3_aa: CASSPTGYNEQFF
cdr3_nt: TGTGCCAGCAGCCCGACAGGGTACAATGAGCAGTTCTTC
d_call: TRBD1
clone_size: .
v_call: TRBV7-3
j_call: TRBJ2-1

cdr3_aa: CASREGAYTGELFF
cdr3_nt: TGTGCCAGTAGGGAGGGAGCCTACACCGGGGAGCTGTTTTTT
d_call: .
clone_size: .
v_call: TRBV19
j_call: TRBJ2-2

cdr3_aa: CASTWHNENTGELFF
cdr3_nt: TGCGCCAGCACGTGGCACAACGAGAACACCGGGGAGCTGTTTTTT
d_call: .
clone_size: .
v_call: TRBV5-1
j_call: TRBJ2-2

cdr3_aa: CSSSLDLRNEQFF
cdr3_nt: TGTTCCAGCAGCTTAGACTTACGTAATGAGCAGTTCTTC
d_call: .
clone_size: .
v_call: TRBV7-9
j_call: TRBJ2-1

cdr3_aa: CASSLSGNYEQYF
cdr3_nt: TGTGCCAGCAGTTTAAGCGGAAACTACGAGCAGTACTTC
d_call: .
clone_size: .
v_call: TRBV27
j_call: TRBJ2-7

cdr3_aa: CASSHFGDSNNEQFF
cdr3_nt: TGCGCCAGCAGCCACTTCGGGGACTCCAACAATGAGCAGTTCTTC
d_call: .
clone_size: .
v_call: TRBV4-3
j_call: TRBJ2-1

cdr3_aa: CASSQDRTHGYTF
cdr3_nt: TGCGCCAGCAGTCAGGACAGGACGCATGGCTACACCTTC
d_call: TRBD1
clone_size: .
v_call: TRBV10-1
j_call: TRBJ1-2

cdr3_aa: CASRRTGLVYQPQHF
cdr3_nt: TGTGCCAGCAGAAGGACAGGGTTGGTGTATCAGCCCCAGCATTTT
d_call: TRBD1
clone_size: .
v_call: TRBV6-1
j_call: TRBJ1-5

cdr3_aa: CASSVGQDTEAFF
cdr3_nt: TGCGCCAGCAGTGTTGGACAGGACACTGAAGCTTTCTTT
d_call: TRBD1
clone_size: .
v_call: TRBV10-1
j_call: TRBJ1-1

cdr3_aa: CATSRGPDYNEQFF
cdr3_nt: TGTGCCACCTCACGTGGCCCTGACTACAATGAGCAGTTCTTC
d_call: .
clone_size: .
v_call: TRBV7-9
j_call: TRBJ2-1

cdr3_aa: CASSSFLTGTSGRAGIADTQYF
cdr3_nt: TGTGCCAGCAGTTCATTCCTTACCGGGACTAGCGGGAGGGCCGGTATCGCAGATACGCAGTATTTT
d_call: TRBD2
clone_size: .
v_call: TRBV28
j_call: TRBJ2-3

cdr3_aa: CASSFRQGDEKLFF
cdr3_nt: TGCGCCAGCAGCTTTAGGCAGGGCGATGAAAAACTGTTTTTT
d_call: .
clone_size: .
v_call: TRBV5-1
j_call: TRBJ1-4

cdr3_aa: CASSEWSGGANGELFF
cdr3_nt: TGTGCCAGCAGTGAATGGTCTGGGGGGGCTAACGGGGAGCTGTTTTTT
d_call: .
clone_size: .
v_call: TRBV25-1
j_call: TRBJ2-2

cdr3_aa: CSVEVGPGQYF
cdr3_nt: TGCAGCGTTGAAGTGGGGCCGGGGCAGTACTTC
d_call: .
clone_size: .
v_call: TRBV29-1
j_call: TRBJ2-7

cdr3_aa: CASRPAGEAGANVLTF
cdr3_nt: TGTGCCAGTAGACCTGCAGGGGAAGCTGGGGCCAACGTCCTGACTTTC
d_call: .
clone_size: few
v_call: TRBV19
j_call: TRBJ2-6

cdr3_aa: CASSFPGSANTEAFF
cdr3_nt: TGCGCCAGCAGCTTTCCAGGCAGTGCGAACACTGAAGCTTTCTTT
d_call: .
clone_size: few
v_call: TRBV5-1
j_call: TRBJ1-1

cdr3_aa: CASSLTKRQLTTNQPQHF
cdr3_nt: TGTGCCAGCAGCCTCACCAAACGACAGCTAACAACGAATCAGCCCCAGCATTTT
d_call: .
clone_size: once
v_call: TRBV7-3
j_call: TRBJ1-5

cdr3_aa: CASRDGQGVTNEQFF
cdr3_nt: TGTGCCAGTAGGGACGGACAGGGGGTTACGAATGAGCAGTTCTTC
d_call: TRBD1
clone_size: .
v_call: TRBV19
j_call: TRBJ2-1

cdr3_aa: CSAAATYEQYF
cdr3_nt: TGCAGTGCCGCAGCGACCTACGAGCAGTACTTC
d_call: .
clone_size: .
v_call: TRBV20-1
j_call: TRBJ2-7

cdr3_aa: CAISEAGEVTDTQYF
cdr3_nt: TGTGCCATCAGTGAAGCGGGAGAGGTCACAGATACGCAGTATTTT
d_call: TRBD2
clone_size: .
v_call: TRBV10-3
j_call: TRBJ2-3

cdr3_aa: CASSSLGTTVFTDTQYF
cdr3_nt: TGCGCCAGCAGCTCCCTTGGGACTACCGTCTTCACAGATACGCAGTATTTT
d_call: TRBD2
clone_size: once
v_call: TRBV5-1
j_call: TRBJ2-3

cdr3_aa: CASSPTGRQETQYF
cdr3_nt: TGTGCCAGCAGCCCCACAGGGCGTCAAGAGACCCAGTACTTC
d_call: .
clone_size: few
v_call: TRBV28
j_call: TRBJ2-5

cdr3_aa: CAWSGGQGYEQYF
cdr3_nt: TGTGCCTGGAGTGGGGGTCAGGGCTACGAGCAGTACTTC
d_call: .
clone_size: once
v_call: TRBV30
j_call: TRBJ2-7

cdr3_aa: CASSAGQGGTDTQYF
cdr3_nt: TGCGCCAGCAGCGCGGGACAGGGGGGTACAGATACGCAGTATTTT
d_call: TRBD1
clone_size: .
v_call: TRBV5-1
j_call: TRBJ2-3

cdr3_aa: CASSFTGNEQYF
cdr3_nt: TGTGCCAGCAGCTTTACAGGGAACGAGCAGTACTTC
d_call: .
clone_size: .
v_call: TRBV7-9
j_call: TRBJ2-7

cdr3_aa: CASSERGLGTDTQYF
cdr3_nt: TGTGCCAGCAGTGAACGGGGGTTGGGAACAGATACGCAGTATTTT
d_call: .
clone_size: .
v_call: TRBV28
j_call: TRBJ2-3

cdr3_aa: CASSYRLAGWADTQYF
cdr3_nt: TGTGCCAGCAGCTACAGACTAGCGGGATGGGCAGATACGCAGTATTTT
d_call: TRBD2
clone_size: .
v_call: TRBV2
j_call: TRBJ2-3

cdr3_aa: CASSLSGQPNQPQHF
cdr3_nt: TGTGCCAGCAGCTTATCGGGACAGCCCAATCAGCCCCAGCATTTT
d_call: TRBD1
clone_size: .
v_call: TRBV7-9
j_call: TRBJ1-5

cdr3_aa: CASSVATNTGELFF
cdr3_nt: TGTGCCAGCAGCGTAGCCACAAACACCGGGGAGCTGTTTTTT
d_call: .
clone_size: .
v_call: TRBV9
j_call: TRBJ2-2